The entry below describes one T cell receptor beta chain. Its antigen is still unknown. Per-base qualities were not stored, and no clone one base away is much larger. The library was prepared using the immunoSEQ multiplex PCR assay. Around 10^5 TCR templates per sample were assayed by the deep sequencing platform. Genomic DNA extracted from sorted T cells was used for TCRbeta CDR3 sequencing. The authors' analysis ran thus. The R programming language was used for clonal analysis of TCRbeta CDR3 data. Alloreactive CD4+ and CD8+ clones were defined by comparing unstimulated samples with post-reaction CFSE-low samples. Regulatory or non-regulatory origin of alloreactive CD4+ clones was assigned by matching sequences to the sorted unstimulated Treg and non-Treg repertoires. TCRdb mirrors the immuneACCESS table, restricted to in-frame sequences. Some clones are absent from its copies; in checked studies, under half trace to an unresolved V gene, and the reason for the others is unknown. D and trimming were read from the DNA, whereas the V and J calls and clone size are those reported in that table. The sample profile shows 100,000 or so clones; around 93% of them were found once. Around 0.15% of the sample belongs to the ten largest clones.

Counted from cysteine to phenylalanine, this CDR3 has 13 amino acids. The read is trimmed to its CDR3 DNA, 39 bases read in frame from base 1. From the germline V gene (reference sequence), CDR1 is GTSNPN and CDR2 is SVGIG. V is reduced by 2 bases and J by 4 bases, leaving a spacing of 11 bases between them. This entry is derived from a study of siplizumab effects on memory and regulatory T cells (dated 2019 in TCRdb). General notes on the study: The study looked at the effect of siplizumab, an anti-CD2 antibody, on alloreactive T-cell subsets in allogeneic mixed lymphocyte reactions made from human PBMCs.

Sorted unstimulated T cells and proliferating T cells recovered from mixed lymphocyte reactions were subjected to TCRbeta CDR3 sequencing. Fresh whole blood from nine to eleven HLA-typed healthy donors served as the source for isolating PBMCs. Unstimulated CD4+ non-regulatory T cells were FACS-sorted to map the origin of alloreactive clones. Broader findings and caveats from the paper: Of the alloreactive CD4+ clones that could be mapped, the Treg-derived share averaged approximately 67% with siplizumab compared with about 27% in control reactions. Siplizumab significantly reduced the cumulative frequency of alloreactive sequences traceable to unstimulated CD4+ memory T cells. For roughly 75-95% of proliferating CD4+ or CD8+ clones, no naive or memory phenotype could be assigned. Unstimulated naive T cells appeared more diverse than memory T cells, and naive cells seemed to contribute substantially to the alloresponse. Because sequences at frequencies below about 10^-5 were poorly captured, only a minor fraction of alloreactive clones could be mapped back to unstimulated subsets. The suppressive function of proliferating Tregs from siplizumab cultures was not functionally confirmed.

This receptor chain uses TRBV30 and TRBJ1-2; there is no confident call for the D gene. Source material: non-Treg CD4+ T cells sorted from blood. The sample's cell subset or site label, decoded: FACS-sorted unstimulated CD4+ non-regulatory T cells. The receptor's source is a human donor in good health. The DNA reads TGTGCCTGGAGTCCTACGGGAGGCTATGGCTACACCTTC. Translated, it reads CAWSPTGGYGYTF. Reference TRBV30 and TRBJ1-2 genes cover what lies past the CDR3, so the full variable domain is SQTIHQWPATLVQPVGSPLSLECTVEGTSNPNLYWYRQAAGRGLQLLFYSVGIGQISSEVPQNLSASRPQDRQFILSSKKLLLSDSGFYLCAWSPTGGYGYTFGSGTRLTVV.